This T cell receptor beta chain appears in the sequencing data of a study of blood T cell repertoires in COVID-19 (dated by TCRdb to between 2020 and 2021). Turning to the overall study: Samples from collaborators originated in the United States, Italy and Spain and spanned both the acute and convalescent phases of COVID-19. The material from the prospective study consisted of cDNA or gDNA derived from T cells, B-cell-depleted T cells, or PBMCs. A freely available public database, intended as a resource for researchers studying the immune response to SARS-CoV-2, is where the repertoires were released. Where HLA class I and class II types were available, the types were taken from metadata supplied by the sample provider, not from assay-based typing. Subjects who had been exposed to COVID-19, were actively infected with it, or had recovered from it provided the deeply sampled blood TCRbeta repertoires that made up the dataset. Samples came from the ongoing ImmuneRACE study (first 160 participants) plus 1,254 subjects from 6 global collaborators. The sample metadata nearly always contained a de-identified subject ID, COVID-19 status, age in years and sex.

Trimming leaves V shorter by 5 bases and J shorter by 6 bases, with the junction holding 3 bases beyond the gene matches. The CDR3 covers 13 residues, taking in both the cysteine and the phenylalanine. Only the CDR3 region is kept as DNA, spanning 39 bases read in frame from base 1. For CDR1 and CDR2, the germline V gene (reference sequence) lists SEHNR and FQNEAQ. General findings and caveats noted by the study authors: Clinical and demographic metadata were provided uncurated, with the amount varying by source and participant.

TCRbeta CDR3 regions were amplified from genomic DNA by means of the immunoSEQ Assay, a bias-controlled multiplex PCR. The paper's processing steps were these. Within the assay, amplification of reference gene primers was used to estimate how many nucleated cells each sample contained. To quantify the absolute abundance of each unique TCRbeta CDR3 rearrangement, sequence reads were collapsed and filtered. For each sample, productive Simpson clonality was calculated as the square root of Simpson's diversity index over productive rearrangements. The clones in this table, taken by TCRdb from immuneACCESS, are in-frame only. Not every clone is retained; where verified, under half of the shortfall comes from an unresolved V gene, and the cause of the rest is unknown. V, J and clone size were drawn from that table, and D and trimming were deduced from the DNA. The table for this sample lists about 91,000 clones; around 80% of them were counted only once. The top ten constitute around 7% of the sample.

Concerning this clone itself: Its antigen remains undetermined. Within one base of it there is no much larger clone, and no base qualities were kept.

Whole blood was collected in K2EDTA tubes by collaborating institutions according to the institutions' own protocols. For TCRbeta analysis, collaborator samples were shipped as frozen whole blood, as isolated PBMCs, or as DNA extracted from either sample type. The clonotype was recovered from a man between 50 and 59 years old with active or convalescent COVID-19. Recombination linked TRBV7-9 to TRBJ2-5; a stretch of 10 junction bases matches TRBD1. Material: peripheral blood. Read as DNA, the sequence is TGTGCCAGCAGCACGGGACAGGGGCAGACCCAGTACTTC. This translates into CASSTGQGQTQYF.